The present T cell receptor beta chain was sequenced within a study of T cells after yellow fever vaccination. In TCRdb, the 5' RACE reads were re-called with MiXCR into one record per CDR3 protein. Among about 400,000 distinct CDR3 sequences listed, under 14% were seen once. V lost 2 bases and J lost 0; bases outside the gene matches: 4. The V gene's germline CDR1 is SGDLS and CDR2 YYNGEE. The CDR3 contains 17 residues. This chain links TRBV9 with TRBJ2-6; 8 bases agree with TRBD2. This sample comprised PBMCs, obtained on the day of the first yellow fever vaccination. The source of this sequence is a man aged 18 to 30 who received the YFV17D yellow fever vaccine. The CDR3, as DNA: TGTGCCAGCAGCGTTAGCGGGACAAACTCTGGGGCCAACGTCCTGACTTTC. Protein product: CASSVSGTNSGANVLTF. Using reference TRBV9 and TRBJ2-6 for the parts outside the CDR3, the full variable domain is DSGVTQTPKHLITATGQRVTLRCSPRSGDLSVYWYQQSLDQGLQFLIQYYNGEERAKGNILERFSAQQFPDLHSELNLSSLELGDSALYFCASSVSGTNSGANVLTFGAGSRLTVL.